Below, 2 T cell receptor beta chains from the same sample are listed, as sequenced in a study of blood T cells in healthy people across ages. Then a second PCR, running roughly 7 to 11 cycles, was carried out with a sample-barcoded 5' primer and a J-beta primer mix. MiXCR, run by TCRdb on the 5' RACE reads, gives a single entry per CDR3 protein. The sample includes about 800,000 distinct CDR3 sequences, 46% seen only once; the top ten take around 18%. Sequencing was done on a sample of blood. The receptors were sampled from an older man in good health.

This chain links TRBV27 with TRBJ2-7; D is possibly TRBD2 (7 bases). This CDR3 spans 14 amino acids. Germline values: CDR1 MNHEY, CDR2 SMNVEV (reference sequence). Trimming took off 3 bases at V and 7 bases at J, with 16 bases between the two ends. CDR3 sequence: CASSLIPRGGEQYF. CDR3 in DNA: TGTGCCAGCAGTTTGATCCCCAGGGGAGGGGAGCAGTACTTC.

This clonotype was seen a handful of times. V usage is TRBV9 and J usage is TRBJ2-1, with 10 bases identical to TRBD2. The V segment lost 0 bases and the J segment 9 bases; nucleotides outside the gene matches: 9. Per germline, CDR1 SGDLS and CDR2 YYNGEE. The CDR3 covers 16 residues. CDR3 sequence reads: CASSVDPAGGRGEQFF. The CDR3, as DNA: TGTGCCAGCAGCGTAGACCCAGCGGGAGGGAGAGGTGAGCAGTTCTTC. The whole variable domain, remainder taken from reference TRBV9 and TRBJ2-1, is DSGVTQTPKHLITATGQRVTLRCSPRSGDLSVYWYQQSLDQGLQFLIQYYNGEERAKGNILERFSAQQFPDLHSELNLSSLELGDSALYFCASSVDPAGGRGEQFFGPGTRLTVL.